The 18 T cell receptor beta chains listed next were all sequenced from one sample in a study of T cell responses to AZD1222 COVID-19 vaccine. Generated by immunoSEQ multiplex PCR, the TCRdb table keeps only in-frame clones and is missing some. Among 85,000 to 130,000 clones listed, approximately 86% were seen once. The specimen comprised peripheral blood, sampled 28 days after the second dose of the MenACWY control vaccine. These receptors were obtained from an adult who received the MenACWY meningococcal vaccine as a control.

The chain uses TRBV30 and TRBJ1-2; maybe TRBD1 (6 bases). Trimming pared 0 bases from V and 4 bases from J, leaving 12 bases between. From germline, CDR1 is GTSNPN and CDR2 SVGIG (reference sequence). The CDR3 length is 14 residues. As DNA, the CDR3 is TGTGCCTGGAGTGTAAGGCAGGGGTCCTATGGCTACACCTTC. It yields the protein CAWSVRQGSYGYTF.

This sequence joins TRBV29-1 and TRBJ2-7, with TRBD1 matching over 11 bases. The trim removed 7 bases at V and 6 bases at J, leaving 11 bases unmatched. The CDR3 consists of 14 residues. Germline V gives CDR1 SQVTM, CDR2 ANQGSEA. The CDR3 protein is CSANSGTGGGEQYF. As DNA, the CDR3 is TGCAGCGCCAACTCCGGGACAGGGGGGGGCGAGCAGTACTTC.

The genes are TRBV6-5 and TRBJ1-2, with no clear D. With 0 bases removed from V and 7 bases from J, the gap between germline ends came to 9 bases. The CDR3 totals 13 residues. Per germline, CDR1 MNHEY and CDR2 SVGAGI. This CDR3 is CASSYSVWSGYTF. The CDR3 region has the DNA TGTGCCAGCAGTTACTCGGTTTGGTCTGGCTACACCTTC.

This chain links TRBV6-6 with TRBJ2-7, with a possible D match to TRBD2 (5 bases). Germline CDR1 MNHNY, CDR2 SVGAGI (reference sequence). The CDR3 spans 12 residues. The V end was cut by 6 bases, the J end by 3 bases, with 9 bases between. The CDR3 spells CASRRLYYEQYF. Here the CDR3 DNA reads TGTGCCAGCAGAAGACTATACTACGAGCAGTACTTC.

The gene calls are TRBV15 and TRBJ1-2; 9 nucleotides align to TRBD1. V was pared by 3 bases and J by 4 bases, with 0 bases of the junction left unmatched. The CDR3 has 13 residues. CDR1 and CDR2 from the germline V gene are LNHNV and YYDKDF (reference sequence). CDR3 in amino acids: CATSRDRGYGYTF. In nucleotides, the CDR3 is TGTGCCACCAGCAGGGACAGGGGCTATGGCTACACCTTC. Looking up the rest from reference TRBV15 and TRBJ1-2 gives the full variable domain: DAMVIQNPRYQVTQFGKPVTLSCSQTLNHNVMYWYQQKSSQAPKLLFHYYDKDFNNEADTPDNFQSRRPNTSFCFLDIRSPGLGDTAMYLCATSRDRGYGYTFGSGTRLTVV.

This sequence joins TRBV7-8 and TRBJ2-5; D might be TRBD2 (5 bases). The germline V and J ends were trimmed by 2 bases and 1 base, with 14 bases remaining between them. Germline assignment: CDR1 SGHVS and CDR2 FQNEAQ. The CDR3 length is 16 residues. CDR3 loop: CASSLNVEGPQETQYF. CDR3 sequence (DNA): TGTGCCAGCAGCTTAAACGTTGAGGGCCCCCAAGAGACCCAGTACTTC.

The chain recombines TRBV3-1 (or the pseudogene TRBV3-2) with TRBJ1-5; 7 bases map to TRBD1. Germline CDR1 is LGHDT and CDR2 is YNNKEL (reference sequence). CDR3 length: 17 amino acids. J was trimmed by 4 bases and V by 2 bases; bases with no gene match: 11. DNA of the CDR3: TGTGCCAGCAGCCAATGGTTAGGGGGCGATCGGAATCAGCCCCAGCATTTT. This translates into CASSQWLGGDRNQPQHF.

V is TRBV5-8 and J is TRBJ2-5; D may match TRBD1 or TRBD2 (5 bases each). V lost 0 bases to trimming and J lost 7 bases, with 13 bases between them. In germline, CDR1 is SGHTS, CDR2 YDEGEE. The CDR3 is 14 amino acids. CDR3 residues: CASSLAGTLGTQYF. The CDR3 DNA follows: TGTGCCAGCAGCTTGGCAGGGACCCTAGGGACCCAGTACTTC.

Here the CDR3 DNA reads TGTGCCAGCAGCCCCTTCGGACAGGGGGCTTGGGAGACCCAGTACTTC. It codes for CASSPFGQGAWETQYF. V usage is TRBV7-3 and J usage is TRBJ2-5, with 11 bases lining up with TRBD1. CDR1 and CDR2 (germline): SGHTA, FQGTGA. J gave up 5 bases and V 5 bases, and 10 bases lay outside the gene matches. The length of the CDR3 is 16 residues.

Only one count was recorded for this clone. V is TRBV4-3 and J is TRBJ2-3; 11 bases line up with TRBD2. This CDR3 region has 17 residues. Looked up from germline, CDR1 is LGHNA and CDR2 is YSLEER. V gave up 5 bases and J gave up 4 bases; unmatched junction bases: 11. The CDR3 DNA sequence: TGCGCCAGCAGCTATTCCGGGACTAGCGGACCCCCAGATACGCAGTATTTT. Protein product: CASSYSGTSGPPDTQYF.

This clone was found a few times. V and J are TRBV4-3 and TRBJ1-2, with 9 bases that match TRBD1. Germline V gene sequence: CDR1 LGHNA, CDR2 YSLEER. The CDR3 spans 18 residues. The J segment lost 8 bases and the V segment lost 2 bases, leaving 18 bases of the junction unmatched. The CDR3, as DNA: TGCGCCAGCAGCCAACCCCGCGGGACAGGGATTTCCTTTGGAGGCTACACCTTC. This sequence encodes CASSQPRGTGISFGGYTF.

The chain couples TRBV4-2 to TRBJ2-1; 9 nucleotides align to TRBD2. Germline-derived CDR1 and CDR2 are LGHNA and YNFKEQ. The CDR3 is 16 amino acids. Trimming cost V 4 bases and J 5 bases; bases outside gene matches: 9. DNA of the CDR3: TGTGCCAGCAGCCTGTTAGCGGGGGAGCCCAACAATGAGCAGTTCTTC. It specifies CASSLLAGEPNNEQFF.

This chain connects TRBV5-6 to TRBJ2-3; tentative D call: TRBD2 (6 bases). This CDR3 is 14 amino acids long. Germline loops: CDR1 SGHDT, CDR2 YYEEEE. V was pared by 4 bases and J by 6 bases, with 15 bases between. The CDR3 is CASSAGRPTDTQYF. The CDR3 nucleotides are TGTGCCAGCAGCGCGGGACGTCCTACGGATACGCAGTATTTT.

This clone was counted a few times. The chain carries TRBV7-2 and TRBJ2-7; 7 bases align to TRBD1. The germline gives CDR1 SGHTA, CDR2 FQGNSA. The V segment lost 6 bases and the J segment 3 bases; nucleotides outside the gene matches: 2. The CDR3 consists of 12 residues. In DNA form, the CDR3 reads TGTGCCAGCAGTCGACAGGGCTACGAGCAGTACTTC. Translation: CASSRQGYEQYF.

The rearrangement joins TRBV4-1 to TRBJ2-7; TRBD1 might be the D (5 bases). Trimming cost V 0 bases and J 2 bases, with 11 bases left between them. Germline-derived CDR1 and CDR2 are MGHRA and YSYEKL. CDR3 length: 15 residues. This chain's CDR3 is CASSQDEAGTYEQYF. The DNA for the CDR3 is TGCGCCAGCAGCCAAGATGAGGCAGGGACCTACGAGCAGTACTTC.

This chain connects TRBV1 to TRBJ2-1; the table's D call, TRBD2, was not checked against the DNA. TRBV1 is deemed a pseudogene. The CDR3 is 17 residues long. The CDR3 region has the DNA TGCACCAGCAGCCATTCTAGCGGGGGGAGCTCCTACAATGAGCAGTTCTTC. This gives the protein CTSSHSSGGSSYNEQFF.

With respect to this clone: This sequence is one base from a far larger clone and is likely a read error. The chain combines TRBV6-5 with TRBJ1-4; D is ambiguous. CDR1 is MNHEY, CDR2 SVGAGI, per germline. The CDR3 totals 12 residues. Trimming removed 2 bases from V and 3 bases from J, with 1 base in between. CDR3 bases: TGTGCCAGCAGTTACCCTAATGAAAAACTGTTTTTT. Amino acid sequence: CASSYPNEKLFF.

V usage is TRBV28 and J usage is TRBJ1-1; D is perhaps TRBD1 (5 bases). The V and J ends lost 3 bases and 4 bases respectively, with 6 bases between them. Germline-derived CDR1 and CDR2 are MDHEN and SYDVKM. The CDR3 loop spans 12 amino acids. The CDR3 nucleotides are TGTGCCAGCAGTTTTAGGGGCACTGAAGCTTTCTTT. It specifies CASSFRGTEAFF.